A single sample gave rise to the 32 T cell receptor beta chains below, sequenced in a study of blood T cell repertoires in COVID-19. The table came from immunoSEQ multiplex PCR; TCRdb's copy has only in-frame clones and leaves some out. The sample has about 150,000 clones, around 84% seen once. Material for sequencing was peripheral blood. All receptors come from a human donor in a cohort sampled during active COVID-19.

This clone was recorded only once. The chain employs TRBV6-2 or TRBV6-3 and TRBJ1-2, with D maybe TRBD1 (6 bases). Germline loops: CDR1 MNHEY, CDR2 SVGEGT. There are 12 residues in the CDR3. Trimming pared 5 bases from V and 5 bases from J, leaving 9 bases between. The CDR3 region is CASSQQGYGYTF. The CDR3 coding sequence is TGTGCCAGCAGTCAACAGGGATATGGCTACACCTTC.

The V and J genes are TRBV5-1 and TRBJ2-5; 9 positions agree with TRBD2. The length of the CDR3 is 15 residues. The V and J ends lost 1 base and 4 bases, in that order; junction bases with no gene match: 5. Germline V lookup: CDR1 SGHRS, CDR2 YFSETQ. CDR3 DNA sequence: TGCGCCAGCAGCTTGAATGGCGGGGGGGTAGAGACCCAGTACTTC. Translating gives CASSLNGGGVETQYF.

This sequence joins TRBV6-4 and TRBJ2-5; 9 bases are a match to TRBD2. The germline V gene has CDR1 MRHNA and CDR2 SNTAGT. The V and J ends lost 8 bases and 4 bases, in that order; junction bases with no gene match: 11. The CDR3 totals 15 residues. The chain's CDR3 is CASVGDTAGGETQYF. For the CDR3, the DNA is TGTGCCAGCGTCGGGGATACAGCGGGGGGAGAGACCCAGTACTTC.

This chain links TRBV7-2 with TRBJ1-5; D call uncertain. The CDR3 is 16 residues long. Trimming cost V 3 bases and J 9 bases, with 21 bases left between them. Germline V gene data show CDR1 as SGHTA and CDR2 as FQGNSA. The CDR3 region is CASSFVNWQVAGPQHF. As DNA, the CDR3 is TGTGCCAGCAGCTTTGTAAATTGGCAGGTCGCGGGGCCCCAGCATTTT.

The V gene is TRBV18, the J gene TRBJ2-5, with D maybe TRBD2 (7 bases). Germline CDR1 and CDR2: KGHSH and LQKENI. The CDR3 covers 16 residues. V shed 0 bases and J shed 5 bases, with 16 bases lying between them. The CDR3 region has the DNA TGTGCCAGCTCACCACCGGAGGCCGGGGGGCGGGAGACCCAGTACTTC. Its protein product is CASSPPEAGGRETQYF.

The chain couples TRBV18 to TRBJ1-1; D may be TRBD1 (6 bases). Germline CDR1 KGHSH, CDR2 LQKENI. The CDR3 is 14 amino acids. Deletions cut 2 bases from V and 1 base from J, with 8 bases between. In DNA form, the CDR3 reads TGTGCCAGCTCACCAAGGGGGTCGAACACTGAAGCTTTCTTT. It specifies CASSPRGSNTEAFF.

V gene TRBV7-9 combines with J gene TRBJ1-1; D not certain. The CDR3 totals 15 residues. Germline-derived CDR1 and CDR2 are SEHNR and FQNEAQ (reference sequence). With 1 base removed from V and 6 bases from J, the gap between germline ends came to 15 bases. The CDR3 is CASSLGSGEWAEAFF. In DNA form, the CDR3 reads TGTGCCAGCAGCTTAGGGTCCGGGGAGTGGGCTGAAGCTTTCTTT.

The chain combines TRBV5-6 with TRBJ1-6; tentatively, D is TRBD1 (5 bases). V was pared by 4 bases and J by 5 bases, with 16 bases between. The CDR3 is 16 residues long. Looked up from germline, CDR1 is SGHDT and CDR2 is YYEEEE. Here the CDR3 reads CASSPRMQGHNSPLHF. The CDR3 DNA follows: TGTGCCAGCAGCCCAAGGATGCAGGGCCATAATTCACCCCTCCACTTT.

The J gene is TRBJ1-1, the V gene TRBV10-3, with TRBD1 as a possible D gene (5 bases). The germline CDR1 and CDR2 sequences are ENHRY and SYGVKD. The CDR3 sequence is 13 residues long. With 6 bases removed from V and 1 base from J, the gap between germline ends came to 9 bases. This CDR3 reads CAIRGGTNTEAFF. The CDR3 DNA is TGTGCCATCAGGGGGGGGACGAACACTGAAGCTTTCTTT.

The rearrangement uses TRBV6-5 and TRBJ1-3; maybe TRBD1 (6 bases). CDR3 length: 15 residues. V lost 5 bases, J lost 0 bases, and 11 bases lay in between. Germline V CDR1 and CDR2: MNHEY, SVGAGI. The CDR3 nucleotides read TGTGCCAGCAGTACCGACAGGTTCTCTGGAAACACCATATATTTT. Protein sequence: CASSTDRFSGNTIYF.

The genes are TRBV3-1 (or the pseudogene TRBV3-2) and TRBJ2-5, with D unresolved. CDR1 and CDR2 from the germline V gene are LGHDT and YNNKEL (reference sequence). Deletions cut 4 bases from V and 1 base from J, with 7 bases between. The CDR3 runs to 13 residues. This CDR3 reads CASSRETQETQYF. CDR3 nucleotide sequence: TGTGCCAGCAGCCGCGAAACCCAAGAGACCCAGTACTTC.

The chain combines TRBV6-5 with TRBJ2-1; 7 bases are shared with TRBD1. There are 15 residues in the CDR3. Per the germline V gene, CDR1 is MNHEY and CDR2 is SVGAGI. V was clipped by 5 bases and J by 0 bases; unmatched bases: 4. CDR3 in amino acids: CASSTDRVSYNEQFF. CDR3 nucleotides: TGTGCCAGCAGTACTGACAGGGTCTCCTACAATGAGCAGTTCTTC.

This clone was recorded once. V gene TRBV5-1 combines with J gene TRBJ1-4, with 7 positions matching TRBD1. CDR1 is SGHRS and CDR2 is YFSETQ in the germline V gene. The CDR3 is 14 amino acids. The trim removed 5 bases at V and 8 bases at J, leaving 9 bases unmatched. The CDR3 is CASRPGTAEEKLFF. The CDR3 DNA is TGCGCCAGCAGGCCTGGGACAGCTGAGGAAAAACTGTTTTTT.

The V gene is TRBV10-3, the J gene TRBJ2-7, with 12 bases that match TRBD1. The CDR3 length is 14 residues. Germline CDR1 is ENHRY and CDR2 is SYGVKD. Trimming at V came to 6 bases and at J to 4 bases, leaving 4 bases not matched to a gene. DNA for the CDR3: TGTGCCATCAGGGGGACAGGGGGCTGGTACGAGCAGTACTTC. It encodes CAIRGTGGWYEQYF.

The chain links TRBV5-1 to TRBJ1-2, with no clear D. The germline gives CDR1 SGHRS, CDR2 YFSETQ. The CDR3 loop spans 13 amino acids. The germline V and J ends were trimmed by 0 bases and 4 bases, with 7 bases remaining between them. The CDR3 here is CASSLVGSYGYTF. The DNA of the CDR3 is TGCGCCAGCAGCTTGGTCGGGTCCTATGGCTACACCTTC. Variable domain in full (rest from reference TRBV5-1 and TRBJ1-2): KAGVTQTPRYLIKTRGQQVTLSCSPISGHRSVSWYQQTPGQGLQFLFEYFSETQRNKGNFPGRFSGRQFSNSRSEMNVSTLELGDSALYLCASSLVGSYGYTFGSGTRLTVV.

This chain joins TRBV30 and TRBJ2-5; 8 bases match TRBD1. Per germline, CDR1 GTSNPN and CDR2 SVGIG (reference sequence). V was clipped by 4 bases and J by 4 bases; unmatched bases: 5. The CDR3 has 13 residues. CDR3 residues: CAWTRTGTETQYF. The CDR3 DNA reads TGTGCCTGGACCCGGACAGGGACAGAGACCCAGTACTTC.

This clone was seen once. The chain joins TRBV6-6 to TRBJ2-3; 7 bases are a match to TRBD1. The germline V gene encodes CDR1 MNHNY and CDR2 SVGAGI (reference sequence). Unmatched junction bases numbered 13, after V lost 7 bases and J lost 6 bases. The CDR3 is 15 amino acids. In nucleotides, the CDR3 is TGTGCCAGCAACAGGGACAGCCCCCCCGGGGATACGCAGTATTTT. Protein: CASNRDSPPGDTQYF.

This clone was detected a few times. The J gene is TRBJ2-7, the V gene TRBV5-4; the D is unclear. Germline loops: CDR1 SGHNT, CDR2 YYREEE (reference sequence). This CDR3 region has 14 residues. Trimming stripped 0 bases from V and 3 bases from J, with 10 bases between. The CDR3 nucleotides read TGTGCCAGCAGCTTGGAACATTCCCGCTACGAGCAGTACTTC. It codes for CASSLEHSRYEQYF.

This clone appeared a single time. This rearrangement joins TRBV12-3 or TRBV12-4 to TRBJ1-1; a possible D gene is TRBD1 (5 bases). V lost 0 bases to trimming and J lost 12 bases, with 14 bases between them. The CDR3 length is 13 residues. This chain's CDR3 is CASSLAPGTHTFF. The CDR3 DNA sequence: TGTGCCAGCAGTTTAGCTCCCGGGACTCATACTTTCTTT.

The V call is TRBV7-9, the J call TRBJ1-3; D may be TRBD1 (5 bases). Germline V gene sequence: CDR1 SEHNR, CDR2 FQNEAQ (reference sequence). The CDR3 consists of 16 residues. V was cut by 5 bases and J by 8 bases, with 22 bases left in between. This CDR3 is CASSPWRGGKEDTIYF. As DNA, the CDR3 is TGTGCCAGCAGCCCATGGCGGGGGGGGAAGGAGGACACCATATATTTT.

The chain combines TRBV6-4 with TRBJ2-5; tentatively, D is TRBD1 (5 bases). The CDR3 is made up of 13 amino acids. Germline V lookup: CDR1 MRHNA, CDR2 SNTAGT. Trimming cost V 6 bases and J 4 bases, with 12 bases left between them. The CDR3 region is CASSRQQGETQYF. Here the CDR3 DNA reads TGTGCCAGCAGCCGGCAGCAGGGAGAGACCCAGTACTTC.

This rearrangement joins TRBV5-4 to TRBJ2-1; 11 bases are a match to TRBD2. The CDR3 extends over 17 amino acids. V shed 2 bases and J 0 bases; nucleotides not matched to a gene: 4. The germline V gene encodes CDR1 SGHNT and CDR2 YYREEE (reference sequence). The CDR3 sequence: CASSFFSGGASYNEQFF. The CDR3 DNA follows: TGTGCCAGCAGCTTCTTTAGCGGGGGGGCCTCCTACAATGAGCAGTTCTTC. Based on the CDR3 plus reference TRBV5-4 and TRBJ2-1, the full variable domain is ETGVTQSPTHLIKTRGQQVTLRCSSQSGHNTVSWYQQALGQGPQFIFQYYREEENGRGNFPPRFSGLQFPNYSSELNVNALELDDSALYLCASSFFSGGASYNEQFFGPGTRLTVL.

The J gene is TRBJ1-4, the V gene TRBV10-3; 9 nucleotides align to TRBD1. This CDR3 has 13 amino acids. Trimming removed 6 bases from V and 7 bases from J; junction bases left unmatched: 3. Germline CDR1 reads ENHRY; CDR2 reads SYGVKD. The CDR3 is CAIRGQGSEKLFF. The CDR3 DNA is TGTGCCATCAGGGGACAGGGTTCTGAAAAACTGTTTTTT.

The V call is TRBV6-2 or TRBV6-3, the J call TRBJ1-1; 12 bases agree with TRBD1. There are 19 residues in the CDR3. Germline-derived CDR1 and CDR2 are MNHEY and SVGEGT. After removal of 4 bases from V and 3 bases from J, the junction contained 15 bases not matched to a gene. The CDR3 loop is CASSFRRDRGQRGDTEAFF. In DNA, the CDR3 is TGTGCCAGCAGTTTTCGACGGGACAGGGGGCAGAGGGGGGACACTGAAGCTTTCTTT.

The CDR3 loop is CASSQGSLRNEQFF. CDR3 DNA sequence: TGTGCCAGCAGCCAAGGTTCCCTTCGCAATGAGCAGTTCTTC. The chain combines TRBV3-1 (or the pseudogene TRBV3-2) with TRBJ2-1; no reliable D call. The germline gives CDR1 LGHDT, CDR2 YNNKEL (reference sequence). The CDR3 is 14 residues long. V gave up 1 base and J gave up 6 bases, with 10 bases separating them.

This chain links TRBV7-8 with TRBJ1-1, with 8 nucleotides matching TRBD1. Per the germline V gene, CDR1 is SGHVS and CDR2 is FQNEAQ. The CDR3 extends over 15 amino acids. V gave up 4 bases and J gave up 6 bases; unmatched junction bases: 10. The CDR3 region is CASSSWTGKGAEAFF. CDR3 nucleotides: TGTGCCAGCAGCTCCTGGACAGGGAAGGGGGCTGAAGCTTTCTTT.

This sequence joins TRBV6-6 and TRBJ2-3; 15 nucleotides line up with TRBD2. The V gene end was trimmed by 6 bases and the J gene end by 6 bases; junction bases not matched to a gene: 7. Germline CDR1 reads MNHNY; CDR2 reads SVGAGI (reference sequence). The CDR3 covers 16 residues. In nucleotides, the CDR3 is TGTGCCAGCAGCCTGGGACTAGCGGGGGGCCGGGATACGCAGTATTTT. Its translation: CASSLGLAGGRDTQYF.

This chain uses TRBV7-2 with TRBJ1-2; D is undetermined. Deletions cut 4 bases from V and 0 bases from J, with 9 bases between. Germline values: CDR1 SGHTA, CDR2 FQGNSA. The CDR3 totals 14 residues. Written as DNA, the CDR3 is TGTGCCAGCAGCTATAGCACCTCTAACTATGGCTACACCTTC. Amino acid sequence: CASSYSTSNYGYTF.

V gene TRBV6-5 combines with J gene TRBJ1-4; no clear D. V was shortened by 6 bases and J by 4 bases, with 12 bases between the two germline ends. This CDR3 comprises 14 residues. CDR1 and CDR2 (germline): MNHEY, SVGAGI. The CDR3 here is CASSPRGINEKLFF. CDR3 sequence (DNA): TGTGCCAGCAGCCCCCGAGGGATTAATGAAAAACTGTTTTTT.

The chain couples TRBV6-5 to TRBJ2-7, with D tentatively TRBD1 (6 bases). Per germline, CDR1 MNHEY and CDR2 SVGAGI. V was cut by 6 bases and J by 1 base, with 13 bases left in between. The CDR3 is 14 residues long. The CDR3 DNA reads as TGTGCCAGCAGGTTACAGGGACCATCCTACGAGCAGTACTTC. Protein: CASRLQGPSYEQYF.

This rearrangement joins TRBV4-2 to TRBJ1-2; weak D call: TRBD1 (5 bases). Germline V lookup: CDR1 LGHNA, CDR2 YNFKEQ. The CDR3 extends over 12 amino acids. The ends were cut back, 4 bases at V and 8 bases at J, with 11 bases in the middle. CDR3 DNA sequence: TGTGCCAGCAGCCCTCAGGGAGGAGGCTACACCTTC. Amino acid sequence: CASSPQGGGYTF.

The chain carries TRBV19 and TRBJ1-1; the match to TRBD1 covers 7 bases. The CDR3 spans 14 residues. J lost 1 base, V lost 4 bases, and 3 bases had no gene match. The germline CDR1 and CDR2 sequences are LNHDA and SQIVND (reference sequence). DNA for the CDR3: TGTGCCAGTAGTAAGGGACAGTCGAACACTGAAGCTTTCTTT. Protein: CASSKGQSNTEAFF.